This note documents a single T cell receptor beta chain sequence. These data are taken from a study of blood T cell repertoires in COVID-19. Study-level background: The study drew acute and convalescent COVID-19 samples from the United States, Italy and Spain.

In the study's own analysis: Estimation of nucleated cell counts was performed using reference gene primer amplification. Sequenced by immunoSEQ multiplex PCR; TCRdb stores in-frame clones only, minus some. The V and J calls and clone size are taken from that table; D and trimming were inferred from the DNA. This sample carries under 200,000 clones, more than 80% of them seen once, and the ten largest clones take approximately 8.2%. Self-reported history from a screening survey and questionnaire set each donor's cohort. The germline V and J ends were trimmed by 2 bases and 5 bases, with 6 bases remaining between them. CDR3 length: 11 residues. CDR1 is SQVTM, CDR2 ANQGSEA, per germline.

The receptor was derived from a woman aged 18-29 years who had recovered from COVID-19. The chain is built from TRBV29-1 and TRBJ2-5; D gene unclear. Sequenced input: PBMCs or T cells enriched from blood (not recorded which). CDR3 loop: CSVELYETQYF. The CDR3 nucleotides read TGCAGCGTTGAACTCTATGAGACCCAGTACTTC. The complete variable domain, with remaining parts taken from reference TRBV29-1 and TRBJ2-5, reads SAVISQKPSRDICQRGTSLTIQCQVDSQVTMMFWYRQQPGQSLTLIATANQGSEATYESGFVIDKFPISRPNLTFSTLTVSNMSPEDSSIYLCSVELYETQYFGPGTRLLVL.